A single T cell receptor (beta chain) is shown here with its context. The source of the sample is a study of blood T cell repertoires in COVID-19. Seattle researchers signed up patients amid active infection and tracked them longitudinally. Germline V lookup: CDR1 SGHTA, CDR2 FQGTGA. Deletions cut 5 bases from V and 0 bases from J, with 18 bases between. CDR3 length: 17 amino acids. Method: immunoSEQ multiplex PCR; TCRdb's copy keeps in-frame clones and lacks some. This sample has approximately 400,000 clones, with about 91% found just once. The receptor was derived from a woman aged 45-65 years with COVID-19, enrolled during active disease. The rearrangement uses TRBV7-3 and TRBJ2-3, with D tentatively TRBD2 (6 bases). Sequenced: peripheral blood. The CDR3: CASSETAPGTSTDTQYF. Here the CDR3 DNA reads TGTGCCAGCAGCGAAACAGCGCCCGGGACTAGCACAGATACGCAGTATTTT.